The 21 T cell receptor beta chains presented below share a single source sample, sequenced in a study of blood T cell repertoires in COVID-19. The repertoire was sequenced with immunoSEQ multiplex PCR; TCRdb's copy has only in-frame clones and lacks some. The table lists roughly 200,000 clones, about 85% of them singletons. Input material: peripheral blood. Source of these receptors: a woman in her 50s with COVID-19, enrolled during active disease.

The chain couples TRBV6-5 to TRBJ1-5, with TRBD1 matching 7 bases. The CDR3 has 15 amino acids. From germline, CDR1 is MNHEY and CDR2 SVGAGI. With 7 bases clipped from V and 5 bases from J, the junction kept 11 bases outside the gene matches. The CDR3 DNA reads as TGTGCCAGCAACCGTAGACAGGGAAGAGATCAGCCCCAGCATTTT. This codes for CASNRRQGRDQPQHF.

The V and J genes are TRBV7-9 and TRBJ2-7, with D unclear. The CDR3 extends over 12 amino acids. CDR1 and CDR2 from the germline V gene are SEHNR and FQNEAQ (reference sequence). V lost 0 bases to trimming and J lost 5 bases, with 5 bases between them. CDR3: CASSLASDEQYF. CDR3 coding DNA: TGTGCCAGCAGCTTAGCGTCGGACGAGCAGTACTTC.

The chain has TRBV28 and TRBJ2-3, with 7 nucleotides matching TRBD2. Germline values: CDR1 MDHEN, CDR2 SYDVKM. The CDR3 covers 17 residues. The ends lost 4 bases at V and 2 bases at J; junction bases unmatched: 12. Here the CDR3 reads CASSSPVGGFYTDTQYF. The CDR3 nucleotides are TGTGCCAGCAGTTCCCCGGTGGGGGGGTTTTACACAGATACGCAGTATTTT.

The rearrangement uses TRBV19 and TRBJ2-1; D is unclear. Germline CDR1 is LNHDA and CDR2 is SQIVND (reference sequence). Trimming shortened V by 3 bases and J by 0 bases, and 6 bases separated the two germline ends. The CDR3 length is 14 residues. As DNA, the CDR3 is TGTGCCAGTAGTATCCTTAGCTCCTACAATGAGCAGTTCTTC. It yields the protein CASSILSSYNEQFF.

The J gene is TRBJ2-6, the V gene TRBV2; 9 nucleotides match TRBD1. Per germline, CDR1 SNHLY and CDR2 FYNNEI. The CDR3 is 20 residues long. J was trimmed by 4 bases and V by 1 base; bases with no gene match: 14. The CDR3 DNA is TGTGCCAGCAGTGAAGGCGGACAGGGGCCCCCCACCACCGGGGCCAACGTCCTGACTTTC. It specifies CASSEGGQGPPTTGANVLTF.

In this sample, this clone turned up once. The V and J genes are TRBV24-1 and TRBJ1-4; 9 bases line up with TRBD1. The junction had 6 bases not matched to a gene; V was cut back by 3 bases and J by 8 bases. Germline V gene lookup returns CDR1 KGHDR and CDR2 SFDVKD. The CDR3 is made up of 15 amino acids. The CDR3 protein is CATSDPGTGNEKLFF. CDR3 nucleotide sequence: TGTGCCACCAGTGATCCCGGGACAGGGAACGAAAAACTGTTTTTT.

This clone was counted a few times. V gene TRBV5-5 combines with J gene TRBJ1-5; the D is unclear. The CDR3 length is 15 residues. The V gene lost 0 bases and the J gene lost 5 bases, with 12 bases spanning the gap. The germline gives CDR1 SGHKS, CDR2 YYEKEE (reference sequence). CDR3 sequence: CASSLVEGRDQPQHF. DNA of the CDR3: TGTGCCAGCAGCTTGGTGGAGGGTAGGGATCAGCCCCAGCATTTT. Filled out from reference TRBV5-5 and TRBJ1-5, the complete variable domain reads DAGVTQSPTHLIKTRGQQVTLRCSPISGHKSVSWYQQVLGQGPQFIFQYYEKEERGRGNFPDRFSARQFPNYSSELNVNALLLGDSALYLCASSLVEGRDQPQHFGDGTRLSIL.

The chain links TRBV7-2 to TRBJ1-2, with D possibly TRBD1 on 6 matching bases. Trimming removed 1 base at V and 7 bases at J, with 13 bases between. The CDR3 runs to 14 residues. Germline V CDR1 and CDR2: SGHTA, FQGNSA. Written as DNA, the CDR3 is TGTGCCAGCAGCTTAGTGCAGGGGAGCAGTGGCTACACCTTC. Its protein product is CASSLVQGSSGYTF.

The chain couples TRBV3-1 (or the pseudogene TRBV3-2) to TRBJ2-3, with TRBD2 matching over 7 bases. CDR1 and CDR2 from the germline V gene are LGHDT and YNNKEL (reference sequence). The CDR3 extends over 16 amino acids. Trimming removed 6 bases from V and 2 bases from J; junction bases left unmatched: 11. CDR3 loop: CASSIEGRGPTDTQYF. In DNA, the CDR3 is TGTGCCAGCAGTATAGAAGGGAGGGGCCCCACAGATACGCAGTATTTT.

The chain recombines TRBV7-3 with TRBJ2-7; 8 positions match TRBD2. The CDR3 runs 18 residues. The V segment lost 5 bases and the J segment 0 bases; nucleotides outside the gene matches: 15. CDR1 SGHTA and CDR2 FQGTGA come from the germline V gene. CDR3 coding DNA: TGTGCCAGCAGCCACCCCCCAAGGAAGCGGGGGAGCTCCTACGAGCAGTACTTC. It is translated as CASSHPPRKRGSSYEQYF.

The V and J genes are TRBV5-1 and TRBJ1-6; 8 nucleotides line up with TRBD1. The CDR3 has 18 residues. CDR1 and CDR2 from the germline V gene are SGHRS and YFSETQ. V lost 1 base and J lost 9; bases outside the gene matches: 15. CDR3 DNA sequence: TGCGCCAGCAGCTTGAACCCGCCGGGACAGGTGATGGGTTCACCCCTCCACTTT. This codes for CASSLNPPGQVMGSPLHF.

The chain links TRBV18 to TRBJ1-2; weak D call: TRBD1 (5 bases). Germline V gene data show CDR1 as KGHSH and CDR2 as LQKENI. V gave up 3 bases and J gave up 11 bases, with 13 bases separating them. The CDR3 sequence is 12 residues long. The DNA of the CDR3 is TGTGCCAGCTCACCGGAACAGGCGTCATACACCTTC. It codes for CASSPEQASYTF. The variable domain in full, completed from reference TRBV18 and TRBJ1-2, reads NAGVMQNPRHLVRRRGQEARLRCSPMKGHSHVYWYRQLPEEGLKFMVYLQKENIIDESGMPKERFSAEFPKEGPSILRIQQVVRGDSAAYFCASSPEQASYTFGSGTRLTVV.

This chain links TRBV24-1 with TRBJ2-7, with 8 positions matching TRBD1. The CDR3 runs 17 residues. Germline V gives CDR1 KGHDR, CDR2 SFDVKD. Losses at the gene ends were 3 bases for V and 2 bases for J; bases not matched to a gene: 11. The CDR3 sequence is CATSDPPTGEPTYEQYV. The CDR3 region has the DNA TGTGCCACCAGTGATCCACCGACAGGGGAGCCTACCTACGAGCAGTACGTC.

V is TRBV3-1 (or the pseudogene TRBV3-2) and J is TRBJ2-3; 8 nucleotides align to TRBD1. This CDR3 is built from 17 residues. V gave up 4 bases and J gave up 0 bases; unmatched junction bases: 9. Germline values: CDR1 LGHDT, CDR2 YNNKEL (reference sequence). Here the CDR3 reads CASSLGQGLGSTDTQYF. CDR3 nucleotides: TGTGCCAGCAGCCTTGGACAGGGTCTGGGGAGCACAGATACGCAGTATTTT.

This chain connects TRBV12-3 or TRBV12-4 to TRBJ1-1; the D gene is possibly TRBD1 (6 bases). This CDR3 is 13 amino acids long. V shed 6 bases and J shed 3 bases, with 11 bases lying between them. This chain's CDR3 is CASRGTGHTEAFF. CDR3 coding DNA: TGTGCCAGCAGAGGTACAGGGCACACTGAAGCTTTCTTT.

This chain links TRBV7-3 with TRBJ2-3; possible D gene TRBD1, 6 bases. V was shortened by 4 bases and J by 5 bases, with 19 bases between the two germline ends. The CDR3 is 16 amino acids. The germline V gene has CDR1 SGHTA and CDR2 FQGTGA. The CDR3 sequence: CASSSRRDTRGDTQYF. Here the CDR3 DNA reads TGTGCCAGCAGCTCACGCCGGGACACAAGGGGAGATACGCAGTATTTT.

V and J are TRBV11-2 and TRBJ2-7, with TRBD2 matching over 7 bases. The CDR3 sequence is 17 residues long. Trimming removed 2 bases from V and 0 bases from J; junction bases left unmatched: 10. Germline assignment: CDR1 SGHAT and CDR2 FQNNGV. The CDR3 DNA follows: TGTGCCAGCAGCTTAATCCTTGTCGGCGGGAGCTCCTACGAGCAGTACTTC. As protein: CASSLILVGGSSYEQYF. The entire variable domain, with the rest obtained from reference TRBV11-2 and TRBJ2-7, is as follows: EAGVAQSPRYKIIEKRQSVAFWCNPISGHATLYWYQQILGQGPKLLIQFQNNGVVDDSQLPKDRFSAERLKGVDSTLKIQPAKLEDSAVYLCASSLILVGGSSYEQYFGPGTRLTVT.

This clone was recorded once. The chain has TRBV4-3 and TRBJ1-1; D unclear. This CDR3 is 14 amino acids long. Trimming removed 0 bases from V and 4 bases from J, with 9 bases in between. Germline CDR1 is LGHNA and CDR2 is YSLEER. The CDR3, as DNA: TGCGCCAGCAGCCAAGATCAACCGGGCACTGAAGCTTTCTTT. Protein: CASSQDQPGTEAFF.

The CDR3 nucleotides are TGTGCCAGCAGTTTGACAGGGGGCCCGGCGTCGGGATATGAGCAGTTCTTC. Translating gives CASSLTGGPASGYEQFF. The chain carries TRBV28 and TRBJ2-1; 10 nucleotides line up with TRBD1. Germline CDR1 is MDHEN and CDR2 is SYDVKM. The trim removed 3 bases at V and 8 bases at J, leaving 13 bases unmatched. The CDR3 consists of 17 residues.

This sequence joins TRBV19 and TRBJ1-4; 8 bases line up with TRBD1. Germline V lookup: CDR1 LNHDA, CDR2 SQIVND (reference sequence). V lost 7 bases, J lost 4 bases, and 5 bases stayed unmatched. This CDR3 region has 14 residues. CDR3 region: CASTQGQVNEKLFF. CDR3 nucleotides: TGTGCCAGTACCCAGGGACAGGTTAATGAAAAACTGTTTTTT.

V and J are TRBV11-1 and TRBJ2-3, with TRBD2 matching 7 bases. With 4 bases clipped from V and 8 bases from J, the junction kept 12 bases outside the gene matches. This CDR3 has 15 amino acids. In germline, CDR1 is SGHAT, CDR2 FQDESV (reference sequence). CDR3 sequence: CASSSRGAGVPTQYF. The CDR3 DNA follows: TGTGCCAGCAGCTCCCGCGGGGCGGGGGTACCTACGCAGTATTTT.